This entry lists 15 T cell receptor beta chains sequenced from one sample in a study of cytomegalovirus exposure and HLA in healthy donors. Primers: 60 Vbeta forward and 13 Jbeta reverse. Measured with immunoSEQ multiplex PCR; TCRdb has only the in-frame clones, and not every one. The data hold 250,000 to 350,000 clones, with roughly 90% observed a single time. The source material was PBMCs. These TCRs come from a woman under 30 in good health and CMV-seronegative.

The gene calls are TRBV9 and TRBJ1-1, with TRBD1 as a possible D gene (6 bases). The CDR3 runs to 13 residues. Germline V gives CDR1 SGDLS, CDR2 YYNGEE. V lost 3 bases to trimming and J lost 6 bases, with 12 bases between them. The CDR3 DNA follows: TGTGCCAGCAGCGCGAGGGGGAAGGCTGAAGCTTTCTTT. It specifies CASSARGKAEAFF.

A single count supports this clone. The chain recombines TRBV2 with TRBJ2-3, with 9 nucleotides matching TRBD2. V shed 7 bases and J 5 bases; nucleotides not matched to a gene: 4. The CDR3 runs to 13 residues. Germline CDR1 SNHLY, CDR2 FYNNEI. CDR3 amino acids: CASTGGGGDTQYF. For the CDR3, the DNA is TGTGCCAGCACGGGCGGGGGGGGAGATACGCAGTATTTT.

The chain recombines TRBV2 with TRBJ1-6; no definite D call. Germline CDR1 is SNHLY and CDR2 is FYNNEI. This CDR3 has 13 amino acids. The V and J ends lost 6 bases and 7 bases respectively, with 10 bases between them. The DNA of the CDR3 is TGTGCCAGCAGAGAGGGCGGGAATTCACCCCTCCACTTT. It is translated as CASREGGNSPLHF. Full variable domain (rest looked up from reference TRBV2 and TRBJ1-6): EPEVTQTPSHQVTQMGQEVILRCVPISNHLYFYWYRQILGQKVEFLVSFYNNEISEKSEIFDDQFSVERPDGSNFTLKIRSTKLEDSAMYFCASREGGNSPLHFGNGTRLTVT.

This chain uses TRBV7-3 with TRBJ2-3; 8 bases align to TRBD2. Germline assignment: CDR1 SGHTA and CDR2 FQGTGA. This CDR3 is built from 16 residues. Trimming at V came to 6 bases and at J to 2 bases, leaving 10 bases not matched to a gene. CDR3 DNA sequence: TGTGCCAGCAGTCCTGGACTAGCTCACACCACAGATACGCAGTATTTT. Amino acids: CASSPGLAHTTDTQYF. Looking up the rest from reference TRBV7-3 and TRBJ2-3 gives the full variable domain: GAGVSQTPSNKVTEKGKYVELRCDPISGHTALYWYRQSLGQGPEFLIYFQGTGAADDSGLPNDRFFAVRPEGSVSTLKIQRTERGDSAVYLCASSPGLAHTTDTQYFGPGTRLTVL.

Here the CDR3 reads CAWSQLSGGLNEQFF. For the CDR3, the DNA is TGTGCCTGGAGTCAATTAAGCGGGGGGTTGAATGAGCAGTTCTTC. J is TRBJ2-1 and V is TRBV30; 9 nucleotides match TRBD2. CDR3 length equals 15 residues. With 2 bases clipped from V and 7 bases from J, the junction kept 9 bases outside the gene matches. Germline assignment: CDR1 GTSNPN and CDR2 SVGIG (reference sequence).

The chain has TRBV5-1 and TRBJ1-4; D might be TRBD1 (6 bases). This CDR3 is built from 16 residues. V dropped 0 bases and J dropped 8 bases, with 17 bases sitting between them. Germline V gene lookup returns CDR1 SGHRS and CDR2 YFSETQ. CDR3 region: CASSLDLGRGGEKLFF. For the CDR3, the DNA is TGCGCCAGCAGCTTGGATTTGGGCAGGGGTGGGGAAAAACTGTTTTTT.

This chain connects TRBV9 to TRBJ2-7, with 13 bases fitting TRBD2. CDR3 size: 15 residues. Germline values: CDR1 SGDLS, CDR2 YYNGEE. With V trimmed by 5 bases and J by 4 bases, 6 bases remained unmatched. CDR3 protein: CASSPLAGGLYEQYF. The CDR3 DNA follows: TGTGCCAGCAGTCCACTAGCGGGGGGGCTGTACGAGCAGTACTTC. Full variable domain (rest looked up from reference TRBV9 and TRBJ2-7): DSGVTQTPKHLITATGQRVTLRCSPRSGDLSVYWYQQSLDQGLQFLIQYYNGEERAKGNILERFSAQQFPDLHSELNLSSLELGDSALYFCASSPLAGGLYEQYFGPGTRLTVT.

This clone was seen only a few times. CDR3 amino acids: CASSIWGTENSPLHF. In nucleotides, the CDR3 is TGTGCCAGCAGTATATGGGGCACCGAGAATTCACCCCTCCACTTT. This sequence joins TRBV27 and TRBJ1-6, with D possibly TRBD1 on 5 matching bases. Looked up from germline, CDR1 is MNHEY and CDR2 is SMNVEV (reference sequence). V lost 5 bases, J lost 7 bases, and 15 bases lay in between. The CDR3 spans 15 residues.

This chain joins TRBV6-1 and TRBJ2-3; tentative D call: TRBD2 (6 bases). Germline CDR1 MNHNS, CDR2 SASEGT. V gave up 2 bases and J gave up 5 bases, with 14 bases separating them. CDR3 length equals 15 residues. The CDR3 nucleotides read TGTGCCAGCAGTGAACGTCGGGACTTGGTAGATACGCAGTATTTT. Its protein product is CASSERRDLVDTQYF.

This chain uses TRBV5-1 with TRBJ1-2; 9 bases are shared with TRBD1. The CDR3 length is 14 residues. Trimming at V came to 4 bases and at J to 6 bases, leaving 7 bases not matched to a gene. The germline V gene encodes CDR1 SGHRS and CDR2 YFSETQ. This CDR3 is CASSRPGQGNGYTF. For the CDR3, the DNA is TGCGCCAGCAGCCGGCCGGGACAGGGTAATGGCTACACCTTC.

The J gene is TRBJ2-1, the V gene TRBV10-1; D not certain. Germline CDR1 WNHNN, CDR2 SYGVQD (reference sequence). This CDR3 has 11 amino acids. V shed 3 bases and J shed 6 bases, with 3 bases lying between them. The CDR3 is CASSDLNEQFF. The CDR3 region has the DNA TGCGCCAGCAGTGACCTCAATGAGCAGTTCTTC.

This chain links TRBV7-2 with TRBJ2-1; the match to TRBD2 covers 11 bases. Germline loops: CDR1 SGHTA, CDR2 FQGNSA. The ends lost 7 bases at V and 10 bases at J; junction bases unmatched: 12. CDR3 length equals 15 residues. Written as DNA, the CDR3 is TGTGCCAGCACCGCGAATAGCGGGGGGGCTCGGGAGCAGTTCTTC. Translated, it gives CASTANSGGAREQFF.

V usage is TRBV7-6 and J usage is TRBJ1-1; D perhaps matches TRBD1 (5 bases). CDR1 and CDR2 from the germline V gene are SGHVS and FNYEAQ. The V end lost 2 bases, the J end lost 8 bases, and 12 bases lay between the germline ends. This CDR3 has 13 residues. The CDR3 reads CASSLNGGTEAFF. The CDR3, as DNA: TGTGCCAGCAGCTTAAACGGAGGGACCGAAGCTTTCTTT.

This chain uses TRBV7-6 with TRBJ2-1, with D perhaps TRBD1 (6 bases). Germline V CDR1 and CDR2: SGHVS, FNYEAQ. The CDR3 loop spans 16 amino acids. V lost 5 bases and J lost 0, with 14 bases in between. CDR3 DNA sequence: TGTGCCAGCAGCAAGAGTAGGGGGATCTCCTACAATGAGCAGTTCTTC. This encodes CASSKSRGISYNEQFF.

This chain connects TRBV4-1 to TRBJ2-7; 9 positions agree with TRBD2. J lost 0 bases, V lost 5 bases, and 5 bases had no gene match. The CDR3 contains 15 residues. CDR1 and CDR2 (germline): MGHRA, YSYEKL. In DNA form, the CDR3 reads TGCGCCAGCAGCTGGACTAGCGAGAGCTCCTACGAGCAGTACTTC. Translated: CASSWTSESSYEQYF.